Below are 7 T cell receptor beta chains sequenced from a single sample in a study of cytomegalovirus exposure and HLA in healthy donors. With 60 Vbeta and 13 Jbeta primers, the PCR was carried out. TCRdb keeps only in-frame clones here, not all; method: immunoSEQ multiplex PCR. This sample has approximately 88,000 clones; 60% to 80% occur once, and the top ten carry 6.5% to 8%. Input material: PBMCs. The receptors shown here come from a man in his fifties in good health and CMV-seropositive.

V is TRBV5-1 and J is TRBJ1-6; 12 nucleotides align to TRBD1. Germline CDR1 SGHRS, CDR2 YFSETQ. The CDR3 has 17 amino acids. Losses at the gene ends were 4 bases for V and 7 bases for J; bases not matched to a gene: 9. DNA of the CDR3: TGCGCCAGCAGCCGCGTCCCGGGACAGGGGGCGAATTCACCCCTCCACTTT. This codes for CASSRVPGQGANSPLHF.

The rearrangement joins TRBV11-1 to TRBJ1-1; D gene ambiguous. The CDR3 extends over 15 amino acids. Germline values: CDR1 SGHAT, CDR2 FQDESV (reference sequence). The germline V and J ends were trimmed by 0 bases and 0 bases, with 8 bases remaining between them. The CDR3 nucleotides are TGTGCCAGCAGCTTAGCTGCCAGGATGAACACTGAAGCTTTCTTT. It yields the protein CASSLAARMNTEAFF.

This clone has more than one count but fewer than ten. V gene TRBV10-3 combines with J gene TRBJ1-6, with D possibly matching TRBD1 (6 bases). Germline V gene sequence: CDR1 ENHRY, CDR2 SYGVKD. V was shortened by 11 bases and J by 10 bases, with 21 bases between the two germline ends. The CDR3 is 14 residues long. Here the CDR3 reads CASTNGQGRSPLHF. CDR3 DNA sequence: TGTGCCTCCACGAACGGGCAGGGGCGATCACCCCTCCACTTT.

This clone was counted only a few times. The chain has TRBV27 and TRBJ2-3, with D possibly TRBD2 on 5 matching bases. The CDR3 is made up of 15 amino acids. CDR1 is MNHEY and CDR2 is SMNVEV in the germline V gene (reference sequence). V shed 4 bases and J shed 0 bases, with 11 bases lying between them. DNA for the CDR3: TGTGCCAGCAGTTGGGGAGATTCTAGCACAGATACGCAGTATTTT. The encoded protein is CASSWGDSSTDTQYF.

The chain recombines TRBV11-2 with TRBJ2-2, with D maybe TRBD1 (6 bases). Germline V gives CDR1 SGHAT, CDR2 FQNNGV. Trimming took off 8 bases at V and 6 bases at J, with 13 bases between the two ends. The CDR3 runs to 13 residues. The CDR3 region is CASVPGVPGELFF. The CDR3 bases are TGTGCCAGCGTACCAGGGGTTCCCGGGGAGCTGTTTTTT.

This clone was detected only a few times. The CDR3: CASTSGTSGGPRAQYF. The CDR3 DNA reads TGCGCCAGCACCTCTGGGACTAGCGGGGGACCAAGGGCCCAGTACTTC. V gene TRBV5-1 combines with J gene TRBJ2-5; TRBD2 aligns across 14 bases. The CDR3 totals 16 residues. V shed 6 bases and J 9 bases; nucleotides not matched to a gene: 13. Per germline, CDR1 SGHRS and CDR2 YFSETQ.

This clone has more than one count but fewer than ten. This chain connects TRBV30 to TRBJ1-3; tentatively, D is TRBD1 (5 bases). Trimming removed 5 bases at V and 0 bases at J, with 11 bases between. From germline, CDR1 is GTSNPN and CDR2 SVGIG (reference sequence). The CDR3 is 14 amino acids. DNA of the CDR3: TGTGCCTGGGGCAGGGTGATCTCTGGAAACACCATATATTTT. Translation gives CAWGRVISGNTIYF.